These 19 T cell receptor beta chains came from one sample sequenced in a study of blood T cell repertoires in COVID-19. Clones were sequenced by immunoSEQ multiplex PCR, and TCRdb holds only the in-frame ones, with some missing. The sample has about 69,000 clones; roughly 87% are singletons. The specimen sequenced was peripheral blood. These receptors were collected from a man at least 80 years old with acute or convalescent COVID-19.

J is TRBJ2-5 and V is TRBV5-6; TRBD2 matches 10 bases. This CDR3 has 15 amino acids. Germline CDR1 and CDR2: SGHDT and YYEEEE. V lost 2 bases and J lost 3; bases outside the gene matches: 4. The CDR3 sequence is CASSFGLAGEETQYF. CDR3 sequence (DNA): TGTGCCAGCAGCTTCGGCCTAGCGGGAGAAGAGACCCAGTACTTC.

V is TRBV19 and J is TRBJ2-7, with 7 bases aligning to TRBD2. Germline V CDR1 and CDR2: LNHDA, SQIVND (reference sequence). J was trimmed by 2 bases and V by 2 bases; bases with no gene match: 12. This CDR3 is built from 17 residues. The CDR3 DNA is TGTGCCAGTAGTATAACTTCGACTAGCATAAAGCCCTACGAGCAGTACTTC. Its protein is CASSITSTSIKPYEQYF.

In regard to this clone: The conserved phenylalanine or tryptophan normally closing the CDR3 is absent here, so this likely arose from a read error. This rearrangement joins TRBV27 to TRBJ2-7; the match to TRBD2 covers 11 bases. Germline lookup yields CDR1 MNHEY and CDR2 SMNVEV (reference sequence). The CDR3 spans 14 residues. The ends lost 6 bases at V and 4 bases at J; junction bases unmatched: 5. The CDR3 here is CASRELAGAYEQYL. The CDR3 nucleotides read TGTGCCAGCAGAGAACTAGCGGGAGCGTACGAGCAGTACCTC.

This chain connects TRBV27 to TRBJ1-1, with 7 bases aligning to TRBD1. The length of the CDR3 is 13 residues. With V trimmed by 6 bases and J by 0 bases, 1 base remained unmatched. The germline V gene has CDR1 MNHEY and CDR2 SMNVEV (reference sequence). CDR3 sequence (DNA): TGTGCCAGCAGGGACAGGATGAACACTGAAGCTTTCTTT. It is translated as CASRDRMNTEAFF.

The chain combines TRBV6-5 with TRBJ1-1, with TRBD1 as a possible D gene (5 bases). The germline CDR1 and CDR2 sequences are MNHEY and SVGAGI. This CDR3 comprises 12 residues. V was trimmed by 8 bases and J by 3 bases, leaving 10 bases between them. The CDR3 protein is CASGSRDTEAFF. The CDR3 bases are TGTGCCAGCGGGTCCAGGGACACTGAAGCTTTCTTT.

The chain is built from TRBV7-6 and TRBJ2-3; 11 bases line up with TRBD2. The CDR3 runs to 15 residues. With V trimmed by 2 bases and J by 3 bases, 1 base remained unmatched. Germline V gene data show CDR1 as SGHVS and CDR2 as FNYEAQ. The CDR3 sequence: CASSLRTSGTDTQYF. The DNA for the CDR3 is TGTGCCAGCAGCTTAAGGACTAGCGGGACAGATACGCAGTATTTT.

This clone was observed once. The V call is TRBV6-5, the J call TRBJ1-1; weak D call: TRBD1 (6 bases). CDR3 length equals 14 residues. Germline V gene lookup returns CDR1 MNHEY and CDR2 SVGAGI. Deletions cut 10 bases from V and 1 base from J, with 16 bases between. CDR3 sequence: CATSAGTRNTEAFF. In nucleotides, the CDR3 is TGTGCCACCTCAGCCGGGACAAGGAACACTGAAGCTTTCTTT.

This chain joins TRBV30 and TRBJ2-1; 9 bases line up with TRBD1. The CDR3 loop spans 14 amino acids. Looked up from germline, CDR1 is GTSNPN and CDR2 is SVGIG (reference sequence). J lost 4 bases, V lost 2 bases, and 3 bases had no gene match. As DNA, the CDR3 is TGTGCCTGGAGTCAGGACAGGGGATACAATGAGCAGTTCTTC. This sequence encodes CAWSQDRGYNEQFF.

This chain uses TRBV9 with TRBJ2-1, with 9 bases that match TRBD2. Looked up from germline, CDR1 is SGDLS and CDR2 is YYNGEE. With 4 bases clipped from V and 8 bases from J, the junction kept 4 bases outside the gene matches. The CDR3 spans 13 residues. The CDR3 spells CASSISGRDEQFF. The CDR3 bases are TGTGCCAGCAGCATTAGCGGGAGAGATGAGCAGTTCTTC.

The rearrangement joins TRBV2 to TRBJ2-7; 8 nucleotides match TRBD1. Unmatched junction bases numbered 8, after V lost 8 bases and J lost 2 bases. The CDR3 length is 14 residues. Germline V gene data show CDR1 as SNHLY and CDR2 as FYNNEI. CDR3 loop: CASRIDRGPYEQYF. DNA for the CDR3: TGTGCCAGCCGAATAGACAGGGGCCCCTACGAGCAGTACTTC.

V and J are TRBV11-3 and TRBJ2-3; possible D gene TRBD1, 6 bases. From germline, CDR1 is SGHNT and CDR2 YENEEA. Trimming cost V 2 bases and J 4 bases, with 16 bases left between them. This CDR3 has 16 amino acids. This chain's CDR3 is CASSLIPGELADTQYF. As DNA, the CDR3 is TGTGCCAGCAGCTTAATCCCAGGGGAGCTCGCAGATACGCAGTATTTT.

The chain couples TRBV5-4 to TRBJ2-7, with D tentatively TRBD1 (6 bases). CDR1 is SGHNT, CDR2 YYREEE, per germline (reference sequence). V lost 3 bases to trimming and J lost 1 base, with 8 bases between them. This CDR3 spans 13 amino acids. The CDR3: CASSSTGSYEQYF. The CDR3 nucleotides read TGTGCCAGCAGCTCAACAGGGTCCTACGAGCAGTACTTC.

The gene calls are TRBV3-1 (or the pseudogene TRBV3-2) and TRBJ2-3; the match to TRBD2 covers 11 bases. Germline V gene lookup returns CDR1 LGHDT and CDR2 YNNKEL (reference sequence). CDR3 size: 17 residues. V shed 3 bases and J 4 bases; nucleotides not matched to a gene: 9. The DNA for the CDR3 is TGTGCCAGCAGCCACTCCCTACTAGCGGGAGTCTCAGATACGCAGTATTTT. This codes for CASSHSLLAGVSDTQYF.

The chain has TRBV27 and TRBJ1-5; 9 nucleotides line up with TRBD1. The germline V gene has CDR1 MNHEY and CDR2 SMNVEV (reference sequence). Unmatched junction bases numbered 5, after V lost 5 bases and J lost 9 bases. This CDR3 region has 13 residues. CDR3 protein: CASSAGTGTPQHF. DNA of the CDR3: TGTGCCAGCAGTGCGGGGACAGGGACGCCCCAGCATTTT.

This chain links TRBV9 with TRBJ1-5; D gene ambiguous. The germline CDR1 and CDR2 sequences are SGDLS and YYNGEE. CDR3 size: 14 residues. The germline V and J ends were trimmed by 0 bases and 6 bases, with 10 bases remaining between them. The CDR3 region is CASSVGSLSQPQHF. The CDR3 DNA reads TGTGCCAGCAGCGTAGGGTCCCTTAGTCAGCCCCAGCATTTT.

The count of this clone is one. The chain recombines TRBV2 with TRBJ1-6; the match to TRBD1 covers 7 bases. CDR3 length: 16 residues. The germline CDR1 and CDR2 sequences are SNHLY and FYNNEI. Unmatched junction bases numbered 13, after V lost 7 bases and J lost 7 bases. DNA of the CDR3: TGTGCCAGCACCTCTGGGGGCAGGGGGGAGAATTCACCCCTCCACTTT. It encodes CASTSGGRGENSPLHF.

The V call is TRBV15, the J call TRBJ2-7; possibly TRBD1 for D (5 bases). The CDR3 is made up of 12 amino acids. Deletions cut 6 bases from V and 0 bases from J, with 6 bases between. Germline CDR1 and CDR2: LNHNV and YYDKDF (reference sequence). Here the CDR3 reads CATRDNSYEQYF. Here the CDR3 DNA reads TGTGCCACCAGGGACAACTCCTACGAGCAGTACTTC.

The rearrangement links TRBV4-2 to TRBJ1-4, with TRBD1 identical over 10 bases. This CDR3 contains 16 residues. Trimming at V came to 0 bases and at J to 8 bases, leaving 6 bases not matched to a gene. Looked up from germline, CDR1 is LGHNA and CDR2 is YNFKEQ. CDR3 bases: TGTGCCAGCAGCCAAGAGACAGGGGGCCGGGGGGAAAAACTGTTTTTT. Protein product: CASSQETGGRGEKLFF.

This clone was detected once. J is TRBJ2-5 and V is TRBV6-2 or TRBV6-3; tentative D call: TRBD2 (5 bases). Germline V gene data show CDR1 as MNHEY and CDR2 as SVGEGT. V lost 5 bases, J lost 7 bases, and 11 bases lay in between. The CDR3 is made up of 12 amino acids. CDR3 DNA sequence: TGTGCCAGCAGTCGTCCTGCGGGGACCCAGTACTTC. Amino acids: CASSRPAGTQYF.